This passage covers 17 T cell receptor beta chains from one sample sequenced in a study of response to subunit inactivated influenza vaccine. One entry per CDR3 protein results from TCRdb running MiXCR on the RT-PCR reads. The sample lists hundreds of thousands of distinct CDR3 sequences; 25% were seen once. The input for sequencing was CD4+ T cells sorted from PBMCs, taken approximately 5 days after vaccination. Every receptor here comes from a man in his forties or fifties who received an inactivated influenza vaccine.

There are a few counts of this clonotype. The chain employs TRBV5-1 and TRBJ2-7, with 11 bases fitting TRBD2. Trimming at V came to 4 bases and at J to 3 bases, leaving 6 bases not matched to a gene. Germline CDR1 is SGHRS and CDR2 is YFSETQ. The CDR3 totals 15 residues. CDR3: CASSNRLAGNYEQYF. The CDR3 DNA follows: TGCGCCAGCAGCAACCGACTAGCGGGAAACTACGAGCAGTACTTC.

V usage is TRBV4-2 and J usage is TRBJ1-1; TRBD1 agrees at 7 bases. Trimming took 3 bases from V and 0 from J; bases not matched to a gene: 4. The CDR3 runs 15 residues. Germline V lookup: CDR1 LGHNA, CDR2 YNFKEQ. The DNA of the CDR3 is TGTGCCAGCAGCCATACGACAGGGATGAACACTGAAGCTTTCTTT. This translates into CASSHTTGMNTEAFF.

The CDR3 nucleotides read TGCAGTGCTATGGACCACTCCTACAATGAGCAGTTCTTC. This codes for CSAMDHSYNEQFF. The rearrangement uses TRBV20-1 and TRBJ2-1; D ambiguous. Germline values: CDR1 DFQATT, CDR2 SNEGSKA (reference sequence). The CDR3 spans 13 residues. Trimming shortened V by 4 bases and J by 0 bases, and 7 bases separated the two germline ends.

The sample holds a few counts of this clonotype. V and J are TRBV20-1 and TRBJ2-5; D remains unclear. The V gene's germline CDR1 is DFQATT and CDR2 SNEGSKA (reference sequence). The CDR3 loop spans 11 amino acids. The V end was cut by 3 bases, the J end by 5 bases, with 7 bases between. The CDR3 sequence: CSARISETQYF. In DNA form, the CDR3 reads TGCAGTGCTAGGATATCGGAGACCCAGTACTTC.

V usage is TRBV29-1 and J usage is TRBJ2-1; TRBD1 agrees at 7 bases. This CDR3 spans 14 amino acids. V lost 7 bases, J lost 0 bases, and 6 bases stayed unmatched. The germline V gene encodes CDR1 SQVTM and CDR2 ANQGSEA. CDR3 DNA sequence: TGCAGCGGCCAAAGGACAGGCTCCTACAATGAGCAGTTCTTC. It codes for CSGQRTGSYNEQFF.

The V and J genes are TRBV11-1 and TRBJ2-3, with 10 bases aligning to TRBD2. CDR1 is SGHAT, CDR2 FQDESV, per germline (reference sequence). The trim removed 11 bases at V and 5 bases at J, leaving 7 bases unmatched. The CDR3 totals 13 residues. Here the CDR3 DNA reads TGTGCCGCGGGGACTAGCGCCGAAGATACGCAGTATTTT. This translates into CAAGTSAEDTQYF.

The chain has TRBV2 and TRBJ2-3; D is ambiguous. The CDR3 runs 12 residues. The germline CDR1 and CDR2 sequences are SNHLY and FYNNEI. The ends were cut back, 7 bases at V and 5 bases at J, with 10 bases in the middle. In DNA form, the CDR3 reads TGTGCCAGCAAAGAGGACGGAGATACGCAGTATTTT. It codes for CASKEDGDTQYF.

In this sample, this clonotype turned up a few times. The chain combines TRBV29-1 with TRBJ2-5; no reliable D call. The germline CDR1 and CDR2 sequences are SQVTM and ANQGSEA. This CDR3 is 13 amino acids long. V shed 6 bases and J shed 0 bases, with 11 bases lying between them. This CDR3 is CSVGEMYQETQYF. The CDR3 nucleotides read TGCAGCGTCGGAGAGATGTACCAAGAGACCCAGTACTTC.

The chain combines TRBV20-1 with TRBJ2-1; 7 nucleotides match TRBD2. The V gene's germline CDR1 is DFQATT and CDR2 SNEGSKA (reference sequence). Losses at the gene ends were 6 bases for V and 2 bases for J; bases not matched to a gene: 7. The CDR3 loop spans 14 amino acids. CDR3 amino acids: CSATQSGAYNEQFF. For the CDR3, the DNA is TGCAGTGCGACCCAAAGCGGGGCCTACAATGAGCAGTTCTTC.

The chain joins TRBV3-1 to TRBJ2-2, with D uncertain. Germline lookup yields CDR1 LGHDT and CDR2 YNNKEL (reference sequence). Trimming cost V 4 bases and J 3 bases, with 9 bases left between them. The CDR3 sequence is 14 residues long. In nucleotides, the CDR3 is TGTGCCAGCAGCCCCATCGTGTACACCGGGGAGCTGTTTTTT. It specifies CASSPIVYTGELFF.

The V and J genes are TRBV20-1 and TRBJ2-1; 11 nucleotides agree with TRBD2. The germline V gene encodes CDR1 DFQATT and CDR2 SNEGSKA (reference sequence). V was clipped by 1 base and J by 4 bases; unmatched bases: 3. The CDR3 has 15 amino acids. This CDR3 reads CSARGTSGLYNEQFF. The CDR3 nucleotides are TGCAGTGCTAGAGGGACTAGCGGGCTTTACAATGAGCAGTTCTTC.

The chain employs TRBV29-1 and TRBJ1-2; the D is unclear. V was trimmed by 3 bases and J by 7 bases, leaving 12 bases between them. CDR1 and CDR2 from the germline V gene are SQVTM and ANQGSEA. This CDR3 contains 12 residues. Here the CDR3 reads CSVDSPGSGYTF. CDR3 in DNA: TGCAGCGTTGATTCCCCGGGAAGTGGCTACACCTTC.

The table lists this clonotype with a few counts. This CDR3 is CASSLNRGRGAFF. For the CDR3, the DNA is TGTGCCAGCAGCTTAAATCGCGGCCGTGGGGCTTTCTTT. The J gene is TRBJ1-1, the V gene TRBV7-2; D ambiguous. The CDR3 extends over 13 amino acids. Germline V gene data show CDR1 as SGHTA and CDR2 as FQGNSA. Trimming pared 2 bases from V and 11 bases from J, leaving 15 bases between.

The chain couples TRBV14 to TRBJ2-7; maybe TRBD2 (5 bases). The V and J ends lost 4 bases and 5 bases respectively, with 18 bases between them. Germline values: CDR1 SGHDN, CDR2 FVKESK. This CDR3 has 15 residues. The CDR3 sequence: CASSPLPTGVHEQYF. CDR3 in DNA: TGTGCCAGCAGCCCCCTACCGACCGGGGTACACGAGCAGTACTTC.

The CDR3 is CASSLGASLGTDTQYF. The DNA of the CDR3 is TGTGCCAGCAGCTTAGGAGCGAGCCTGGGCACAGATACGCAGTATTTT. The chain combines TRBV7-2 with TRBJ2-3; D call uncertain. V gave up 1 base and J gave up 1 base, with 12 bases separating them. Per the germline V gene, CDR1 is SGHTA and CDR2 is FQGNSA. The CDR3 runs 16 residues.

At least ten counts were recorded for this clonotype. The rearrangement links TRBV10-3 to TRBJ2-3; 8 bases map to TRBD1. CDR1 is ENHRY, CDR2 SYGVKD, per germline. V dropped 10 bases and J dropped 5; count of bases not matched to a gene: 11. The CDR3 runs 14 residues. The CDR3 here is CATTYRTGQDTQYF. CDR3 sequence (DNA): TGTGCCACGACCTATCGGACAGGGCAAGATACGCAGTATTTT.

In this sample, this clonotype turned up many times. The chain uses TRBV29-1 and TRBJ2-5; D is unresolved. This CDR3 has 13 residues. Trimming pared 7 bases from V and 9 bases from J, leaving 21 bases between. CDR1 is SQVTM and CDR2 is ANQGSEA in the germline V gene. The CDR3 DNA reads TGCAGCGGTAGATCGCCTCACTCTCTGGCCCAGTACTTC. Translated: CSGRSPHSLAQYF. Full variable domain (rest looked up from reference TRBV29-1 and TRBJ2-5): SAVISQKPSRDICQRGTSLTIQCQVDSQVTMMFWYRQQPGQSLTLIATANQGSEATYESGFVIDKFPISRPNLTFSTLTVSNMSPEDSSIYLCSGRSPHSLAQYFGPGTRLLVL.